This record concerns one TCR beta chain sequence. This CDR3 region has 16 residues. CDR1 is SGHNT and CDR2 is YENEEA in the germline V gene. V lost 5 bases to trimming and J lost 1 base; unmatched junction nucleotides: 7. Time point defined: blood 2 weeks post-SBRT. Treatment in this sample: 15 Gy SBRT to primary tumor, nephrectomy 4 weeks later. The data derive from a study of radiation and T cells in renal cell carcinoma. Profiling relied on immunoSEQ multiplex PCR, and the TCRdb table lists in-frame clones only, not all of them. The sample gives 100,000 to 150,000 clones, around nine tenths of which show up once; approximately 6% is in the top ten.

The V call is TRBV11-3, the J call TRBJ2-3, with 9 bases fitting TRBD1. The sequence was collected from a woman aged 65 to 85 with renal cell carcinoma. The specimen was blood, collected from a patient whose treatment included radiotherapy and nephrectomy. This CDR3 is CASSAGQGKGTDTQYF. The CDR3 nucleotides read TGTGCCAGCAGCGCCGGACAGGGGAAGGGCACAGATACGCAGTATTTT.